A single sample gave rise to the 13 T cell receptor beta chains below, sequenced in a study of Tregs in tolerant kidney transplant recipients. The protocol was immunoSEQ multiplex PCR, while the TCRdb copy is restricted to in-frame clones and leaves out a portion. The table lists approximately 52,000 clones. The material was CD4+ T cells from blood, obtained before the transplant. Every receptor here comes from a human donor who received a combined kidney and bone marrow transplant.

With respect to this clone: Read sequence stops 3 residues before the CDR3 end, and the germline J gene provides the missing end. The J gene is TRBJ2-5, the V gene TRBV20-1, with TRBD2 identical over 12 bases. The CDR3 contains 14 residues. Germline V gives CDR1 DFQATT, CDR2 SNEGSKA (reference sequence). Partial CDR3 DNA: TGCAGCCGAGCCCTAGCGGGAGGGCCGGAGACC. It translates to CSRALAGGPET. The full CDR3 protein reads CSRALAGGPETQYF.

Comments on this clone: The CDR3 is cut off 3 residues early in the read; its end comes from the germline J gene. The chain links TRBV7-6 to TRBJ2-1; the D gene is possibly TRBD2 (5 bases). Trimming pared 5 bases from V and 1 base from J, leaving 12 bases between. In germline, CDR1 is SGHVS, CDR2 FNYEAQ. CDR3 length equals 15 residues. The CDR3 loop is CASSPKTISYNEQFF. CDR3 bases read: TGTGCCAGCAGCCCGAAGACTATTTCCTACAATGAG.

Worth noting for this clone: With the read ending 3 residues before the CDR3 end, the germline J gene is used to fill in that end. The rearrangement links TRBV5-1 to TRBJ1-2; the D gene is possibly TRBD1 (6 bases). The germline CDR1 and CDR2 sequences are SGHRS and YFSETQ. V was cut by 7 bases and J by 7 bases, with 14 bases left in between. The CDR3 contains 12 residues. The CDR3: CASAPGESGYTF. The part of the CDR3 DNA that was read is TGCGCCAGCGCTCCAGGGGAGTCTGGC.

As concerns this clone: The read terminates 3 residues before the CDR3 end, so the remaining end is supplied by the germline J gene. The genes are TRBV5-1 and TRBJ2-1; TRBD2 matches 10 bases. CDR3 size: 17 residues. The germline V gene has CDR1 SGHRS and CDR2 YFSETQ. V lost 2 bases and J lost 1; bases outside the gene matches: 6. Incomplete CDR3 DNA: TGCGCCAGCAGCTTAGGTATAGCGGGAGGTTCCTACAATGAG. It specifies CASSLGIAGGSYNE. The whole CDR3 protein reads CASSLGIAGGSYNEQFF.

Concerning this clone: The read ends 3 residues before the CDR3 terminus; that terminus is restored from the germline J gene. The rearrangement links TRBV30 to TRBJ2-3, with 10 bases identical to TRBD1. The V and J ends lost 5 bases and 3 bases, in that order; junction bases with no gene match: 5. The CDR3 covers 14 residues. Germline V gene lookup returns CDR1 GTSNPN and CDR2 SVGIG (reference sequence). This CDR3 reads CAWVKDRGTDTQYF. CDR3 DNA, as far as it was read: TGTGCCTGGGTAAAGGACAGGGGGACAGATACG.

Concerning this clone itself: Read sequence stops 3 residues before the CDR3 end, and the germline J gene provides the missing end. V usage is TRBV18 and J usage is TRBJ2-7, with 8 positions matching TRBD2. Germline V gene lookup returns CDR1 KGHSH and CDR2 LQKENI. This CDR3 contains 15 residues. Losses at the gene ends were 5 bases for V and 0 bases for J; bases not matched to a gene: 6. Incomplete CDR3 DNA: TGTGCCAGCTCAGCCTCCAGCGGGAGCTCCTACGAG. This codes for CASSASSGSSYE. The entire CDR3 sequence reads CASSASSGSSYEQYF. The complete variable domain, with remaining parts taken from reference TRBV18 and TRBJ2-7, reads NAGVMQNPRHLVRRRGQEARLRCSPMKGHSHVYWYRQLPEEGLKFMVYLQKENIIDESGMPKERFSAEFPKEGPSILRIQQVVRGDSAAYFCASSASSGSSYEQYFGPGTRLTVT.

Of note for this clone: The sequence runs out 3 residues before the end of the CDR3; the remainder is reconstructed from the germline J gene. The V and J genes are TRBV7-3 and TRBJ2-5; 7 positions agree with TRBD1. The CDR3 length is 15 residues. V shed 4 bases, J shed 5 bases, and the junction held 10 bases outside the gene matches. Per germline, CDR1 SGHTA and CDR2 FQGTGA. CDR3 protein: CASSSSKGAMETQYF. The CDR3 DNA, read in part, is TGTGCCAGCAGCTCTTCTAAGGGGGCAATGGAGACC.

Turning to this clone: The observed sequence ends 3 residues before the CDR3 terminus, with the missing tail filled in from the germline J gene. The rearrangement uses TRBV29-1 and TRBJ2-3; D might be TRBD2 (6 bases). Trimming took off 2 bases at V and 1 base at J, with 10 bases between the two ends. The germline CDR1 and CDR2 sequences are SQVTM and ANQGSEA. This CDR3 is 14 amino acids long. The covered CDR3 bases are TGCAGCGTTGAACGGGGGTTCGGCACAGATACG. Its protein product is CSVERGFGTDT. The whole CDR3 reads CSVERGFGTDTQYF.

As concerns this clone: The observed sequence ends 3 residues before the CDR3 terminus, with the missing tail filled in from the germline J gene. This sequence joins TRBV6-2 or TRBV6-3 and TRBJ2-4, with 12 bases matching TRBD2. The CDR3 is 17 residues long. Trimming cost V 6 bases and J 4 bases; bases outside gene matches: 10. From germline, CDR1 is MNHEY and CDR2 SVGEGT. The CDR3 DNA, read in part, is TGTGCCAGCAGCCACCTAGTACTAGCGGGAGGTAAAAACATT. Protein product: CASSHLVLAGGKNI. Given in full, the CDR3 is CASSHLVLAGGKNIQYF.

As regards this clone: With the read ending 3 residues before the CDR3 end, the germline J gene is used to fill in that end. The chain carries TRBV14 and TRBJ2-6, with 7 bases aligning to TRBD2. The J segment lost 2 bases and the V segment lost 5 bases, leaving 3 bases of the junction unmatched. The CDR3 sequence is 15 residues long. Germline V gives CDR1 SGHDN, CDR2 FVKESK. The covered CDR3 bases are TGTGCCAGCAGCTCCACTAGCGCTGGGGCCAACGTC. This translates into CASSSTSAGANV. The whole CDR3 protein is CASSSTSAGANVLTF.

About this clone: Sequencing ends 3 residues short of the CDR3 end; the germline J gene provides the rest. This chain joins TRBV7-3 and TRBJ2-7; the match to TRBD2 covers 15 bases. CDR1 and CDR2 from the germline V gene are SGHTA and FQGTGA. This CDR3 region has 16 residues. The ends lost 0 bases at V and 5 bases at J; junction bases unmatched: 2. CDR3 amino acids: CASSLTGLAGGNEQYF. The part of the CDR3 DNA that was read is TGTGCCAGCAGCTTAACGGGACTAGCGGGAGGCAACGAG.

With respect to this clone: Read sequence stops 3 residues before the CDR3 end, and the germline J gene provides the missing end. The chain recombines TRBV7-9 with TRBJ2-7, with D tentatively TRBD1 (6 bases). This CDR3 region has 14 residues. Germline CDR1 reads SEHNR; CDR2 reads FQNEAQ (reference sequence). V was pared by 1 base and J by 4 bases, with 11 bases between. CDR3 DNA, as far as it was read: TGTGCCAGCAGCTTAGGGACAGAGATTTACGAG. Amino acids: CASSLGTEIYE. The whole CDR3 reads CASSLGTEIYEQYF.

As concerns this clone: The observed sequence ends 3 residues before the CDR3 terminus, with the missing tail filled in from the germline J gene. This chain uses TRBV19 with TRBJ1-4; 7 bases map to TRBD1. This CDR3 has 14 amino acids. CDR1 is LNHDA, CDR2 SQIVND, per germline (reference sequence). J was trimmed by 8 bases and V by 1 base; bases with no gene match: 4. CDR3 region: CASSIGGGAEKLFF. Partial CDR3 DNA: TGTGCCAGTAGTATAGGAGGGGGCGCGGAAAAA. Looking up the rest from reference TRBV19 and TRBJ1-4 gives the full variable domain: DGGITQSPKYLFRKEGQNVTLSCEQNLNHDAMYWYRQDPGQGLRLIYYSQIVNDFQKGDIAEGYSVSREKKESFPLTVTSAQKNPTAFYLCASSIGGGAEKLFFGSGTQLSVL.